This T cell receptor (beta chain) is from a study of shared clonotypes between healthy human individuals. CDR1 is MNHNY and CDR2 is SVGAGI in the germline V gene (reference sequence). This CDR3 comprises 12 residues. V lost 5 bases, J lost 1 base, and 5 bases lay in between. Concerning this clone: Its antigen is still unknown.

Splitting the CD4+ cells yielded a CD45RA+ naive subset and a CD45RA-negative memory subset. Points from the study as a whole: Unshared clonotypes carried lower generation probabilities than those common to all four donors.

Assay: immunoSEQ multiplex PCR; the TCRdb copy retains only in-frame clones and omits some. The sample yields some 550,000 clones, roughly 97% seen once. Sequencing input: naive CD4+ T cells sorted from blood. Subset reported: CD45RA+ positively selected. The sequence derives from a woman aged 25 to 39 in good health. V usage is TRBV6-6 and J usage is TRBJ1-1, with D unresolved. DNA for the CDR3: TGTGCCAGCAGTCGTCGGAACACTGAAGCTTTCTTT. This translates into CASSRRNTEAFF.